The 20 T cell receptor beta chains given below trace back to one sample, sequenced in a study of cytomegalovirus exposure and HLA in healthy donors. The PCR used 60 Vbeta and 13 Jbeta primers. TCRdb's copy holds only in-frame clones and misses some; the assay was immunoSEQ multiplex PCR. Of approximately 170,000 clones listed, around 84% were seen once; the top ten hold 1%. Sequencing was done on a sample of PBMCs. All receptors derive from a boy between 2 and 15 years old in good health and CMV-seronegative.

In this sample, this clone turned up once. The chain carries TRBV28 and TRBJ2-7, with 7 bases fitting TRBD2. The CDR3 sequence is 13 residues long. V was clipped by 2 bases and J by 3 bases; unmatched bases: 1. Germline V gene lookup returns CDR1 MDHEN and CDR2 SYDVKM. Here the CDR3 reads CASSLAGDYEQYF. For the CDR3, the DNA is TGTGCCAGCAGTTTAGCGGGAGACTACGAGCAGTACTTC. Supplemented by reference TRBV28 and TRBJ2-7, the full variable domain reads DVKVTQSSRYLVKRTGEKVFLECVQDMDHENMFWYRQDPGLGLRLIYFSYDVKMKEKGDIPEGYSVSREKKERFSLILESASTNQTSMYLCASSLAGDYEQYFGPGTRLTVT.

The chain joins TRBV6-1 to TRBJ1-2, with 11 positions matching TRBD1. The CDR3 covers 18 residues. Looked up from germline, CDR1 is MNHNS and CDR2 is SASEGT. The ends lost 0 bases at V and 4 bases at J; junction bases unmatched: 10. In DNA, the CDR3 is TGTGCCAGCAGTGAAGCGTACCGGACAGGGGGCAGAAGCTATGGCTACACCTTC. Translation: CASSEAYRTGGRSYGYTF.

V usage is TRBV7-8 and J usage is TRBJ1-1, with D possibly TRBD1 on 6 matching bases. Trimming removed 5 bases from V and 6 bases from J, with 16 bases in between. This CDR3 has 14 amino acids. Germline CDR1 and CDR2: SGHVS and FQNEAQ. The DNA for the CDR3 is TGTGCCAGCAGCATCCTACAGGGAATTTCTGAAGCTTTCTTT. Amino acids: CASSILQGISEAFF.

The chain employs TRBV28 and TRBJ2-2; perhaps TRBD2 as D (7 bases). Trimming pared 6 bases from V and 7 bases from J, leaving 15 bases between. Germline V gene lookup returns CDR1 MDHEN and CDR2 SYDVKM. The CDR3 totals 14 residues. In DNA form, the CDR3 reads TGTGCCAGCAGGCTGGGGGGGCCGGTCGGGGAGCTGTTTTTT. Translating gives CASRLGGPVGELFF.

The chain uses TRBV7-9 and TRBJ2-6; D is perhaps TRBD1 (5 bases). Germline V gives CDR1 SEHNR, CDR2 FQNEAQ (reference sequence). This CDR3 has 13 residues. The CDR3 here is CAGASAGANVLTF. The CDR3 DNA reads TGTGCTGGGGCGAGTGCCGGGGCCAACGTCCTGACTTTC. The whole variable domain, filled in from reference TRBV7-9 and TRBJ2-6, reads DTGVSQNPRHKITKRGQNVTFRCDPISEHNRLYWYRQTLGQGPEFLTYFQNEAQLEKSRLLSDRFSAERPKGSFSTLEIQRTEQGDSAMYLCAGASAGANVLTFGAGSRLTVL.

The chain is built from TRBV15 and TRBJ2-2, with D unclear. This CDR3 has 13 residues. From germline, CDR1 is LNHNV and CDR2 YYDKDF (reference sequence). V gave up 5 bases and J gave up 4 bases, with 8 bases separating them. The CDR3 DNA follows: TGTGCCACCAGCGCCGAGTGCACCGGGGAGCTGTTTTTT. This codes for CATSAECTGELFF.

The chain carries TRBV11-2 and TRBJ1-4; 8 nucleotides match TRBD1. V was clipped by 5 bases and J by 6 bases; unmatched bases: 5. Looked up from germline, CDR1 is SGHAT and CDR2 is FQNNGV. The CDR3 is 14 amino acids. CDR3 amino acids: CASSLMTGDEKLFF. In DNA form, the CDR3 reads TGTGCCAGCAGCCTAATGACAGGGGATGAAAAACTGTTTTTT.

The table lists this clone with a count of one. The rearrangement links TRBV4-2 to TRBJ2-1; maybe TRBD2 (5 bases). Trimming pared 0 bases from V and 4 bases from J, leaving 7 bases between. The germline V gene encodes CDR1 LGHNA and CDR2 YNFKEQ. The CDR3 length is 14 residues. The CDR3 here is CASSQDRGYNEQFF. CDR3 DNA: TGTGCCAGCAGCCAAGATAGAGGGTACAATGAGCAGTTCTTC.

The chain recombines TRBV28 with TRBJ1-2, with D maybe TRBD1 (5 bases). This CDR3 region has 14 residues. Deletions cut 1 base from V and 4 bases from J, with 10 bases between. CDR1 and CDR2 from the germline V gene are MDHEN and SYDVKM. The DNA of the CDR3 is TGTGCCAGCAGTTTATTGGGGGGGAGCTATGGCTACACCTTC. Residues: CASSLLGGSYGYTF.

The chain recombines TRBV7-9 with TRBJ1-5; D uncertain. The CDR3 has 13 residues. Germline V gene sequence: CDR1 SEHNR, CDR2 FQNEAQ (reference sequence). Trimming cost V 2 bases and J 7 bases, with 9 bases left between them. The CDR3 sequence: CASSLTAGQPQHF. In DNA, the CDR3 is TGTGCCAGCAGCTTAACGGCGGGACAGCCCCAGCATTTT.

The chain combines TRBV30 with TRBJ2-2; D is perhaps TRBD1 (5 bases). This CDR3 has 14 amino acids. The germline V and J ends were trimmed by 2 bases and 5 bases, with 12 bases remaining between them. In germline, CDR1 is GTSNPN, CDR2 SVGIG (reference sequence). In nucleotides, the CDR3 is TGTGCCTGGAGTCCACAGGTTAGGACCGGGGAGCTGTTTTTT. It translates to CAWSPQVRTGELFF.

The chain combines TRBV11-2 with TRBJ1-5, with D perhaps matching TRBD1 (5 bases). The CDR3 is 14 amino acids. Trimming left V 0 bases short and J 6 bases short, with 9 bases between. Germline V gene lookup returns CDR1 SGHAT and CDR2 FQNNGV. CDR3 protein: CASSLEYGGQPQHF. CDR3 sequence (DNA): TGTGCCAGCAGCTTAGAGTACGGGGGTCAGCCCCAGCATTTT.

The CDR3 coding sequence is TGCAGCGTTGATCCCCCAGCGGGAGGTCCCGGCCGTGAGCAGTTCTTC. Its protein is CSVDPPAGGPGREQFF. This rearrangement joins TRBV29-1 to TRBJ2-1, with TRBD2 matching over 9 bases. The CDR3 has 16 residues. From germline, CDR1 is SQVTM and CDR2 ANQGSEA. J gave up 9 bases and V 3 bases, and 15 bases lay outside the gene matches.

As regards this clone: The junction departs from the called germline gene at one end, perhaps through a read error. This chain uses TRBV7-9 with TRBJ2-4, with unresolved D. The CDR3 runs to 13 residues. CDR1 and CDR2 (germline): SEHNR, FQNEAQ (reference sequence). In DNA, the CDR3 is TGTTCCAGCAGCTCTGTGTCCAAAAACATTCAGTACTTC. The encoded protein is CSSSSVSKNIQYF.

The chain carries TRBV10-3 and TRBJ2-1, with TRBD1 identical over 8 bases. There are 14 residues in the CDR3. After removal of 6 bases from V and 5 bases from J, the junction contained 6 bases not matched to a gene. The V gene's germline CDR1 is ENHRY and CDR2 SYGVKD. CDR3 loop: CAISGQGQDNEQFF. The CDR3 coding sequence is TGTGCCATCAGCGGACAGGGCCAAGACAATGAGCAGTTCTTC.

This chain joins TRBV6-4 and TRBJ1-5, with D unclear. Germline V gene data show CDR1 as MRHNA and CDR2 as SNTAGT. V was cut by 1 base and J by 0 bases, with 13 bases left in between. The CDR3 has 17 amino acids. The DNA for the CDR3 is TGTGCCAGCAGTGACTGGAACAGCCCCTATAGCAATCAGCCCCAGCATTTT. Its translation is CASSDWNSPYSNQPQHF.

The CDR3 loop is CASSYEASGNTIYF. CDR3 coding DNA: TGTGCCAGCAGTTACGAGGCTTCTGGAAACACCATATATTTT. The chain has TRBV6-5 and TRBJ1-3, with D unresolved. V gave up 2 bases and J gave up 1 base, with 6 bases separating them. The CDR3 is made up of 14 amino acids. Germline V gene lookup returns CDR1 MNHEY and CDR2 SVGAGI.

The genes are TRBV28 and TRBJ2-5; 8 nucleotides agree with TRBD2. This CDR3 is 13 amino acids long. Germline-derived CDR1 and CDR2 are MDHEN and SYDVKM. With V trimmed by 8 bases and J by 3 bases, 5 bases remained unmatched. In nucleotides, the CDR3 is TGTGCCAGCCAGCCCGGGAGGGAAGAGACCCAGTACTTC. Its translation: CASQPGREETQYF.

The rearrangement uses TRBV5-6 and TRBJ1-1; a weak D match, TRBD1 (6 bases). Germline V lookup: CDR1 SGHDT, CDR2 YYEEEE. V shed 0 bases and J shed 3 bases, with 12 bases lying between them. There are 15 residues in the CDR3. The CDR3 nucleotides are TGTGCCAGCAGCTTGGGGGGGGGCAGATACACTGAAGCTTTCTTT. Its translation: CASSLGGGRYTEAFF.

The chain links TRBV2 to TRBJ2-2, with a tentative D call TRBD2 (5 bases). The CDR3 is 14 residues long. Germline values: CDR1 SNHLY, CDR2 FYNNEI. Trimming cost V 6 bases and J 1 base, with 9 bases left between them. The CDR3 sequence: CASRDLLNTGELFF. The CDR3, as DNA: TGTGCCAGCAGGGACTTACTGAACACCGGGGAGCTGTTTTTT.